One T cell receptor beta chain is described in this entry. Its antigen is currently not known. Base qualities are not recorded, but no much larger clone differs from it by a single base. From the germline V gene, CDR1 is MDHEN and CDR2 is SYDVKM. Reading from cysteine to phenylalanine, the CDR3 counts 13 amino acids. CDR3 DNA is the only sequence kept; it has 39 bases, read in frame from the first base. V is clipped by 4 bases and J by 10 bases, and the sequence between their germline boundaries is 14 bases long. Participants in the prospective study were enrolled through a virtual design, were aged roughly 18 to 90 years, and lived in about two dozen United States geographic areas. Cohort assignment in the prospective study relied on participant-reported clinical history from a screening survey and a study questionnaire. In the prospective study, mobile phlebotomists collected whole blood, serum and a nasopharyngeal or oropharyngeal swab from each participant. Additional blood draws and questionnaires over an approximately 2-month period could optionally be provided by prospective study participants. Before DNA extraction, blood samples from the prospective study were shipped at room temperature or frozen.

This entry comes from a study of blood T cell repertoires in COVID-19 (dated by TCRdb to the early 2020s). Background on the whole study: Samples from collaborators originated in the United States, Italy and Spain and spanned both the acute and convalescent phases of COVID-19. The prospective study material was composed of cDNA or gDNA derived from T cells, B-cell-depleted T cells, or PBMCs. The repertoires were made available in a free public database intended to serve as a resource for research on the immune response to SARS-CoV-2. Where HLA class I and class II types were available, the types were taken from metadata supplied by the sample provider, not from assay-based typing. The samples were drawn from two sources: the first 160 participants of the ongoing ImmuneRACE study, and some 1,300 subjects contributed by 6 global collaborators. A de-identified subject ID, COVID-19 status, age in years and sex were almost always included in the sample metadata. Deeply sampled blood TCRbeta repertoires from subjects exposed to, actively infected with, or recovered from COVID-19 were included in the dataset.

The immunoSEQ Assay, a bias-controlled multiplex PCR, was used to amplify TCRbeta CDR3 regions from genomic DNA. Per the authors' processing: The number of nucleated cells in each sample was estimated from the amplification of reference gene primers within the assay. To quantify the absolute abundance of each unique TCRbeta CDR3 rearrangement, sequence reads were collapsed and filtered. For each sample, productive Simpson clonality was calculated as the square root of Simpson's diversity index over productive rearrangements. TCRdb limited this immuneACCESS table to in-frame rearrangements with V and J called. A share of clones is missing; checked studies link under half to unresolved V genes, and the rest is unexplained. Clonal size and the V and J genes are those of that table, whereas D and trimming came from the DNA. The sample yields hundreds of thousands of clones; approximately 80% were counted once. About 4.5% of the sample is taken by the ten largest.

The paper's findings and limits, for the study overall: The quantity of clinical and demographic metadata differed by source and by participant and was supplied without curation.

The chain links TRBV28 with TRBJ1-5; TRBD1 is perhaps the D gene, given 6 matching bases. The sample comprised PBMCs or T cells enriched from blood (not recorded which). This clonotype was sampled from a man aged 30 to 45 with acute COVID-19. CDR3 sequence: CASSYRALEPQHF. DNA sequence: TGTGCCAGCAGTTACAGGGCATTGGAACCCCAGCATTTT.